The 9 T cell receptor beta chains below all came from one sample that was sequenced in a study of cytomegalovirus exposure and HLA in healthy donors. TCRdb's table, derived via immunoSEQ multiplex PCR, lists solely in-frame clones and lacks some. The sample carries approximately 280,000 clones, approximately 88% recorded once. The specimen was PBMCs. The receptors derive from a woman in her late teens or twenties in good health and CMV-seronegative.

This chain links TRBV6-1 with TRBJ2-2; 8 nucleotides line up with TRBD2. The junction had 6 bases not matched to a gene; V was cut back by 7 bases and J by 2 bases. Germline CDR1 MNHNS, CDR2 SASEGT. CDR3 length: 15 amino acids. The CDR3 region is CASTILADNTGELFF. The CDR3 DNA reads TGTGCCAGCACTATACTAGCGGACAACACCGGGGAGCTGTTTTTT.

This clone was counted between two and nine times. The gene calls are TRBV28 and TRBJ1-5; TRBD1 matches 9 bases. This CDR3 has 15 amino acids. With 3 bases clipped from V and 6 bases from J, the junction kept 6 bases outside the gene matches. Germline loops: CDR1 MDHEN, CDR2 SYDVKM. CDR3 amino acids: CASSFGTGYGQPQHF. The CDR3 DNA is TGTGCCAGCAGTTTTGGGACAGGGTACGGTCAGCCCCAGCATTTT.

The rearrangement links TRBV6-4 to TRBJ2-1; 10 bases match TRBD2. Germline lookup yields CDR1 MRHNA and CDR2 SNTAGT. The CDR3 has 16 residues. Trimming cost V 3 bases and J 4 bases; bases outside gene matches: 6. As DNA, the CDR3 is TGTGCCAGCAGTGAAGAAGCGGGAGGGGCATACAATGAGCAGTTCTTC. As protein: CASSEEAGGAYNEQFF.

The chain employs TRBV28 and TRBJ2-7; D might be TRBD2 (6 bases). Germline assignment: CDR1 MDHEN and CDR2 SYDVKM. The CDR3 has 14 amino acids. Trimming shortened V by 3 bases and J by 2 bases, and 11 bases separated the two germline ends. CDR3 protein: CASSLGRGPYEQYF. The CDR3 DNA sequence: TGTGCCAGCAGTTTGGGGCGGGGACCCTACGAGCAGTACTTC. Drawing the rest from reference TRBV28 and TRBJ2-7, the complete variable domain is DVKVTQSSRYLVKRTGEKVFLECVQDMDHENMFWYRQDPGLGLRLIYFSYDVKMKEKGDIPEGYSVSREKKERFSLILESASTNQTSMYLCASSLGRGPYEQYFGPGTRLTVT.

This sequence joins TRBV4-3 and TRBJ2-1, with D tentatively TRBD1 (6 bases). The CDR3 spans 13 residues. V gave up 2 bases and J gave up 4 bases, with 6 bases separating them. Germline CDR1 LGHNA, CDR2 YSLEER. The CDR3 reads CASSQTGYNEQFF. CDR3 DNA: TGCGCCAGCAGCCAAACAGGGTACAATGAGCAGTTCTTC.

This clone came up once. The chain employs TRBV4-3 and TRBJ2-7, with 9 positions matching TRBD1. Per germline, CDR1 LGHNA and CDR2 YSLEER. Trimming removed 4 bases from V and 2 bases from J; junction bases left unmatched: 6. The CDR3 is made up of 15 amino acids. The CDR3 protein is CASSPTRDRAYEQYF. The CDR3 DNA reads TGCGCCAGCAGCCCGACCCGGGACAGGGCCTACGAGCAGTACTTC.

The rearrangement joins TRBV15 to TRBJ2-7; TRBD2 agrees at 15 bases. From germline, CDR1 is LNHNV and CDR2 YYDKDF (reference sequence). The V segment lost 0 bases and the J segment 5 bases; nucleotides outside the gene matches: 11. CDR3 size: 19 residues. The DNA of the CDR3 is TGTGCCACCAGCAGAGATCCAGGGACTAGCGGGAGGCCCCCCCACGAGCAGTACTTC. Translating it yields CATSRDPGTSGRPPHEQYF.

This chain uses TRBV11-2 with TRBJ2-7, with TRBD1 matching over 8 bases. Losses at the gene ends were 2 bases for V and 4 bases for J; bases not matched to a gene: 7. The CDR3 length is 15 residues. The V gene's germline CDR1 is SGHAT and CDR2 FQNNGV. The CDR3 spells CASSLLGQEPYEQYF. The CDR3 nucleotides read TGTGCCAGCAGCTTACTGGGACAGGAGCCTTACGAGCAGTACTTC. The complete variable domain, with remaining parts taken from reference TRBV11-2 and TRBJ2-7, reads EAGVAQSPRYKIIEKRQSVAFWCNPISGHATLYWYQQILGQGPKLLIQFQNNGVVDDSQLPKDRFSAERLKGVDSTLKIQPAKLEDSAVYLCASSLLGQEPYEQYFGPGTRLTVT.

This clone was seen a single time. This sequence joins TRBV4-2 and TRBJ2-7, with D possibly being TRBD2 (6 bases). This CDR3 region has 14 residues. Trimming took 7 bases from V and 5 from J, leaving 18 bases between them. CDR1 LGHNA and CDR2 YNFKEQ come from the germline V gene. For the CDR3, the DNA is TGTGCCAGCACGCGCGAGTGGGGGGAGGACGAGCAGTACTTC. This translates into CASTREWGEDEQYF.